The 8 T cell receptor beta chains below were found in one sample sequenced in a study of CXCR3-negative and CXCR3-positive naive CD8 T cells. The authors made the TRB cDNA libraries by 5' RACE using UMI labels. No DNA is given; TCRdb re-called the 5' RACE reads and lists each CDR3 protein once. Here the sample table reports 130,000 or so distinct CDR3 sequences. The sequenced sample consisted of naive CXCR3- CD8+ T cells from blood. Subset meaning: CD45RO-CCR7+CD27+CD95- naive CD8+ T cells lacking CXCR3 (TNR3-). The source of these receptors is a human donor in good health. Some clones in this sample may be carry-over from other donors' samples.

This chain connects TRBV11-2 to TRBJ2-1. The CDR3 totals 15 residues. Looked up from germline, CDR1 is SGHAT and CDR2 is FQNNGV. The CDR3: CASSLELATYNEQFF.

The chain recombines TRBV19 with TRBJ2-7; without DNA, the TCRdb call of TRBD1 cannot be checked. Per germline, CDR1 LNHDA and CDR2 SQIVND (reference sequence). The CDR3 runs to 13 residues. The CDR3 loop is CASSIPGADEQYF.

The chain couples TRBV12-3 or TRBV12-4 to TRBJ2-1; with no DNA, the TCRdb D assignment of TRBD1 cannot be verified. The CDR3 totals 13 residues. This CDR3 is CASSWGAGNEQFF.

V and J are TRBV6-5 and TRBJ2-7; absent DNA, TCRdb's TRBD2 call cannot be checked. Germline V lookup: CDR1 MNHEY, CDR2 SVGAGI. The CDR3 has 15 residues. This CDR3 is CASSPSLRGSGEQYF.

The rearrangement joins TRBV29-1 to TRBJ1-1. In germline, CDR1 is SQVTM, CDR2 ANQGSEA. The length of the CDR3 is 12 residues. CDR3 sequence: CSVESENTEAFF. The full variable domain, completed using reference TRBV29-1 and TRBJ1-1, is SAVISQKPSRDICQRGTSLTIQCQVDSQVTMMFWYRQQPGQSLTLIATANQGSEATYESGFVIDKFPISRPNLTFSTLTVSNMSPEDSSIYLCSVESENTEAFFGQGTRLTVV.

This sequence joins TRBV12-3 or TRBV12-4 and TRBJ2-3; TCRdb reports TRBD1, a call that lacks DNA to check it against. This CDR3 comprises 13 residues. CDR3: CASSQGFTDTQYF.

The chain has TRBV7-9 and TRBJ1-1. Germline CDR1 is SEHNR and CDR2 is FQNEAQ (reference sequence). The CDR3 spans 12 residues. The CDR3 loop is CASSPDPTEAFF.

The chain carries TRBV20-1 and TRBJ2-1. The CDR3 loop spans 14 amino acids. Germline-derived CDR1 and CDR2 are DFQATT and SNEGSKA (reference sequence). The CDR3 protein is CSASTVSSYNEQFF.